Shown below are 23 T cell receptor beta chains from a single sample sequenced in a study of vaccination and CD4 T cells after COVID-19. Sequenced with the Oncomine TCR Beta short-read assay was DNA taken from cultured CD4+ T cells. TCRdb used MiXCR to reprocess the PCR reads, holding one entry per CDR3 protein. The sample lists around 16,000 distinct CDR3 sequences, roughly 60% seen once, with over 7% in the top ten. Documented treatment: approximately 11-day PBMC culture with coronavirus spike peptide pools or control peptides (ViraFEST assay). Their antigens remain unidentified. Sequenced sample: CD4+ T cells from blood, cultured in vitro. Source of these receptors: a human donor who had recovered from COVID-19.

This clonotype showed up just a few times. The rearrangement links TRBV6-5 to TRBJ2-7; a weak D match, TRBD1 (6 bases). Germline assignment: CDR1 MNHEY and CDR2 SVGAGI. The CDR3 is 14 amino acids. V dropped 0 bases and J dropped 5 bases, with 11 bases sitting between them. The CDR3 spells CASSYSDRRNEQYF. CDR3 bases: TGTGCCAGCAGTTACTCTGACAGGAGGAACGAGCAGTACTTC.

This clonotype was counted only a few times. The rearrangement links TRBV7-3 to TRBJ2-6, with 8 bases aligning to TRBD2. After removal of 1 base from V and 0 bases from J, the junction contained 14 bases not matched to a gene. Germline V lookup: CDR1 SGHTA, CDR2 FQGTGA. This CDR3 has 21 residues. The CDR3 region is CASSLRGIAGSRSSGANVLTF. CDR3 DNA sequence: TGTGCCAGCAGCTTAAGGGGTATAGCGGGGTCACGGAGCTCTGGGGCCAACGTCCTGACTTTC.

The chain uses TRBV12-5 and TRBJ2-5; perhaps TRBD1 as D (6 bases). With 3 bases removed from V and 7 bases from J, the gap between germline ends came to 15 bases. The CDR3 extends over 14 amino acids. The germline V gene encodes CDR1 LGHNT and CDR2 FRNRAP. CDR3 in amino acids: CASGLGTTGGTQYF. The CDR3 region has the DNA TGTGCTAGTGGTTTAGGGACAACTGGCGGGACCCAGTACTTC.

V is TRBV12-3 or TRBV12-4 and J is TRBJ1-5, with D unclear. The germline V and J ends were trimmed by 2 bases and 4 bases, with 9 bases remaining between them. The CDR3 is 14 residues long. DNA of the CDR3: TGTGCCAGCAGTTTATTGTTGGGAAATCAGCCCCAGCATTTT. It is translated as CASSLLLGNQPQHF.

The chain uses TRBV7-2 and TRBJ1-6; D is unresolved. The ends were cut back, 2 bases at V and 7 bases at J, with 6 bases in the middle. CDR1 is SGHTA and CDR2 is FQGNSA in the germline V gene. The CDR3 loop spans 13 amino acids. The DNA of the CDR3 is TGTGCCAGCAGCTTATATGAAAATTCACCCCTCCACTTT. Translating it yields CASSLYENSPLHF.

The gene calls are TRBV2 and TRBJ1-1; TRBD1 matches at 9 bases. J was trimmed by 0 bases and V by 7 bases; bases with no gene match: 0. Per germline, CDR1 SNHLY and CDR2 FYNNEI. The CDR3 contains 13 residues. Here the CDR3 reads CASNRGLNTEAFF. In nucleotides, the CDR3 is TGTGCCAGCAACAGGGGGCTGAACACTGAAGCTTTCTTT. Supplemented by reference TRBV2 and TRBJ1-1, the full variable domain reads EPEVTQTPSHQVTQMGQEVILRCVPISNHLYFYWYRQILGQKVEFLVSFYNNEISEKSEIFDDQFSVERPDGSNFTLKIRSTKLEDSAMYFCASNRGLNTEAFFGQGTRLTVV.

The CDR3: CASSLDGVRGDYEQFF. The CDR3 DNA sequence: TGTGCCAGCAGCTTAGACGGGGTGCGGGGGGACTACGAGCAGTTCTTC. The chain links TRBV11-3 to TRBJ2-1; 8 bases match TRBD2. This CDR3 is built from 16 residues. Germline V gene lookup returns CDR1 SGHNT and CDR2 YENEEA. With 0 bases clipped from V and 10 bases from J, the junction kept 11 bases outside the gene matches.

The chain uses TRBV24-1 and TRBJ2-2; D gene ambiguous. V was pared by 5 bases and J by 1 base, with 7 bases between. The CDR3 spans 14 residues. The germline V gene has CDR1 KGHDR and CDR2 SFDVKD. The CDR3, as DNA: TGTGCCACCAGTGGTCAGATGAACACCGGGGAGCTGTTTTTT. Translated: CATSGQMNTGELFF.

The J gene is TRBJ2-3, the V gene TRBV20-1; the D gene is possibly TRBD2 (6 bases). Per germline, CDR1 DFQATT and CDR2 SNEGSKA (reference sequence). The V and J ends lost 4 bases and 2 bases respectively, with 16 bases between them. This CDR3 spans 15 amino acids. The CDR3, as DNA: TGCAGTGCTATTTCAGGCGGGGCCCCCACAGATACGCAGTATTTT. It is translated as CSAISGGAPTDTQYF.

The chain links TRBV19 to TRBJ1-2; no reliable D call. This CDR3 is built from 13 residues. The V and J ends lost 11 bases and 7 bases respectively, with 20 bases between them. Germline values: CDR1 LNHDA, CDR2 SQIVND (reference sequence). The CDR3 DNA reads TGTGCCCTTAGTGCTGGGGATCGTAGTGGCTACACCTTC. As protein: CALSAGDRSGYTF.

There are a few counts of this clonotype. The chain employs TRBV20-1 and TRBJ2-3, with a tentative D call TRBD2 (5 bases). This CDR3 is 15 amino acids long. Per germline, CDR1 DFQATT and CDR2 SNEGSKA (reference sequence). V dropped 0 bases and J dropped 2 bases, with 12 bases sitting between them. CDR3 sequence: CSARDRRLATDTQYF. The CDR3 DNA reads TGCAGTGCTAGAGATCGTAGGCTAGCCACAGATACGCAGTATTTT.

This clonotype counts as medium-sized. The V call is TRBV10-3, the J call TRBJ2-5; TRBD2 matches at 7 bases. Germline trimming cut 10 bases from V and 5 bases from J; bases unmatched to any gene: 10. CDR1 ENHRY and CDR2 SYGVKD come from the germline V gene. The CDR3 extends over 13 amino acids. The CDR3 nucleotides are TGTGCCACCCTGGACTCCGGGGGGGAGACCCAGTACTTC. This sequence encodes CATLDSGGETQYF.

For this clonotype: At one end the junction does not follow the germline gene, possibly because of a read error. The rearrangement uses TRBV6-1 and TRBJ2-5; TRBD1 is a possible D gene (5 bases). The CDR3 is 12 amino acids. CDR1 MNHNS and CDR2 SASEGT come from the germline V gene. The DNA of the CDR3 is TGTGCCAGCAGCAGGGCGCAAGAGACCCAGTACTTT. Its translation: CASSRAQETQYF.

Remarks on this clonotype: Germline is not matched at one junction end, which may reflect a read error. The CDR3 bases are TGTGCCATCAGTGGATCAAAGCCGGGACTAGCGTATGACGAGCAGTACTTC. Amino acids: CAISGSKPGLAYDEQYF. This sequence joins TRBV6-1 and TRBJ2-7, with TRBD2 identical over 10 bases. The CDR3 extends over 17 amino acids. From germline, CDR1 is MNHNS and CDR2 SASEGT.

The genes are TRBV5-1 and TRBJ1-2; 10 bases fit TRBD1. In germline, CDR1 is SGHRS, CDR2 YFSETQ. The CDR3 is 17 residues long. Losses at the gene ends were 0 bases for V and 7 bases for J; bases not matched to a gene: 12. The CDR3 loop is CASSLDFTDRGLGGYTF. Here the CDR3 DNA reads TGCGCCAGCAGCTTGGATTTCACCGACAGGGGGCTGGGTGGCTACACCTTC.

CDR3 protein: CASSLERTGGAYEQYF. The CDR3, as DNA: TGTGCCAGCAGCTTAGAGCGGACAGGGGGGGCCTACGAGCAGTACTTC. This rearrangement joins TRBV11-3 to TRBJ2-7; 10 bases line up with TRBD1. This CDR3 spans 16 amino acids. CDR1 and CDR2 (germline): SGHNT, YENEEA. The V segment lost 0 bases and the J segment 2 bases; nucleotides outside the gene matches: 4.

The chain combines TRBV7-8 with TRBJ1-6; D possibly corresponds to TRBD1 (5 bases). Germline-derived CDR1 and CDR2 are SGHVS and FQNEAQ. The V end lost 1 base, the J end lost 7 bases, and 14 bases lay between the germline ends. This CDR3 is built from 16 residues. The CDR3 loop reads CASSLESGPGNSPLHF. The CDR3 DNA reads as TGTGCCAGCAGCTTAGAGTCGGGGCCGGGAAATTCACCCCTCCACTTT.

V is TRBV6-1 and J is TRBJ1-1; TRBD1 aligns across 9 bases. With V trimmed by 7 bases and J by 0 bases, 9 bases remained unmatched. Looked up from germline, CDR1 is MNHNS and CDR2 is SASEGT. The CDR3 runs to 16 residues. The CDR3 region has the DNA TGTGCCAGCAAACCTAACAGGGGGCTTATGAACACTGAAGCTTTCTTT. Amino acid sequence: CASKPNRGLMNTEAFF.

This clonotype turned up a few times. The rearrangement links TRBV5-1 to TRBJ2-1; 7 positions agree with TRBD1. The V gene end was trimmed by 4 bases and the J gene end by 7 bases; junction bases not matched to a gene: 5. There are 13 residues in the CDR3. Germline lookup yields CDR1 SGHRS and CDR2 YFSETQ. The CDR3 is CASSIGGPNEQFF. CDR3 coding DNA: TGCGCCAGCAGCATAGGGGGCCCGAATGAGCAGTTCTTC. The variable domain in full, completed from reference TRBV5-1 and TRBJ2-1, reads KAGVTQTPRYLIKTRGQQVTLSCSPISGHRSVSWYQQTPGQGLQFLFEYFSETQRNKGNFPGRFSGRQFSNSRSEMNVSTLELGDSALYLCASSIGGPNEQFFGPGTRLTVL.

The count of this clonotype is one. This chain uses TRBV18 with TRBJ2-5, with 12 bases fitting TRBD2. V trimming: 3 bases; J trimming: 5 bases; junction bases outside the gene matches: 7. The CDR3 extends over 16 amino acids. Looked up from germline, CDR1 is KGHSH and CDR2 is LQKENI. The CDR3 loop is CASSPASGGAVETQYF. The CDR3 DNA reads as TGTGCCAGCTCACCCGCTAGCGGGGGGGCCGTGGAGACCCAGTACTTC.

The chain uses TRBV6-1 and TRBJ2-2; 7 bases fit TRBD2. This CDR3 is built from 15 residues. Trimming cost V 6 bases and J 6 bases; bases outside gene matches: 10. Germline loops: CDR1 MNHNS, CDR2 SASEGT. The CDR3 coding sequence is TGTGCCAGCAGAGGGAGCGGGGAATATGCCGGGGAGCTGTTTTTT. Translated, it gives CASRGSGEYAGELFF.

V is TRBV21-1 and J is TRBJ1-5; no check of the table's D call, TRBD1, against the DNA was made. TRBV21-1 corresponds to a pseudogene. The CDR3 consists of 17 residues. CDR3 sequence: CASSKGDRVYSNQPQHF. The DNA of the CDR3 is TGTGCCAGCAGCAAAGGGGACAGAGTTTATAGCAATCAGCCCCAGCATTTT.

This chain joins TRBV20-1 and TRBJ2-1, with TRBD2 matching over 12 bases. Losses at the gene ends were 3 bases for V and 4 bases for J; bases not matched to a gene: 7. The CDR3 is 16 residues long. From germline, CDR1 is DFQATT and CDR2 SNEGSKA (reference sequence). CDR3 sequence (DNA): TGCAGTGCTAGCCCCGGGACTAGCGGGTCGTACAATGAGCAGTTCTTC. It specifies CSASPGTSGSYNEQFF.